Listed below are T cell receptor beta chains from one sample, sequenced in a study of blood T cell repertoires in COVID-19. The protocol was immunoSEQ multiplex PCR, while the TCRdb copy is restricted to in-frame clones and leaves out a portion. This table holds under 300,000 clones, roughly 88% found once. Sequences were obtained from PBMCs or T cells enriched from blood (not recorded which). The source is a woman aged 40-49 years with acute COVID-19. CDR3s leave out the opening cysteine and the closing phenylalanine or tryptophan. The order of the fields is CDR3 protein, D gene, V gene. The D gene is left open where the match is weak.

ASSFRTGDNEKLF	TRBD1	TRBV5-5
ASSTGYTEAF	.	TRBV5-1
ASSQTSAYNEQF	TRBD2	TRBV3-1/TRBV3-2
ATSDWNRGEWSEQY	TRBD1	TRBV24-1
ASSQDQGLGRL	.	TRBV4-1
AWSGGDRSYGYT	TRBD1	TRBV30
ASSLSMGTSVPYGYT	.	TRBV27
ASSLVGTRGGYT	.	TRBV5-6
AIRTDRGRNEQF	TRBD1	TRBV10-3
ASSLASGGAPTGELF	TRBD2	TRBV7-6
ASSLSDSSTDTQY	.	TRBV18
ASSILGTRTDTQY	.	TRBV19
ASSLVGGYT	.	TRBV12-3/TRBV12-4
AIGGGFTEAF	.	TRBV10-3
ASRPRGVSTDTQY	TRBD2	TRBV27
ASSPSPNQPQH	.	TRBV3-1/TRBV3-2
ALSVSMNTEAF	.	TRBV30
ASSARREFQETQY	.	TRBV7-2
SASTTEGYT	.	TRBV20-1
ASSLGFGRDDQPQH	.	TRBV5-5
ASSLAGTQINT	.	TRBV7-2
ATSRDGGSNQPQH	.	TRBV15
ASSDPGTGSTEAF	TRBD1	TRBV5-1
ATSGPWQGLGNEQF	.	TRBV15
ASSVGLNQPQH	.	TRBV9
ASSILVQGGKLF	TRBD1	TRBV19
ASNWGGTEAF	.	TRBV2
ASSKRQGGTGELF	TRBD1	TRBV11-2
ATSDLESGNLNYGYT	.	TRBV24-1
ASSDPRPGTGGSPLH	TRBD1	TRBV6-1
ASRTGWTGNYGYT	TRBD1	TRBV6-5
ASSLASGQGLVYEQY	TRBD1	TRBV7-2
ASSVGFSGANVLT	.	TRBV9
ARTRRTFLSYEQY	.	TRBV5-3